A single TCR beta chain is shown here with its context. Its specificity is unknown. The sample belongs to a study of T cell responses to AZD1222 COVID-19 vaccine. The V end lost 3 bases, the J end lost 4 bases, and 9 bases lay between the germline ends. CDR3 length: 13 amino acids. Germline CDR1 reads LNHNV; CDR2 reads YYDKDF (reference sequence). Study-level points and caveats: Breadth and depth of Spike-specific TCRs rose after two AZD1222 doses.

Clones were sequenced by immunoSEQ multiplex PCR, and TCRdb holds only the in-frame ones, with some missing. The sample comprises 150,000 to 200,000 clones, roughly nine tenths of which are singletons, and around 4% rests with the top ten. Sequenced here: peripheral blood, sampled on day 0 of MenACWY control vaccination. This clonotype was obtained from an adult in good health. The V call is TRBV15, the J call TRBJ1-2; a possible D gene is TRBD1 (5 bases). CDR3 DNA sequence: TGTGCCACCAGCAGCGGGGGATCCTATGGCTACACCTTC. Its translation is CATSSGGSYGYTF.